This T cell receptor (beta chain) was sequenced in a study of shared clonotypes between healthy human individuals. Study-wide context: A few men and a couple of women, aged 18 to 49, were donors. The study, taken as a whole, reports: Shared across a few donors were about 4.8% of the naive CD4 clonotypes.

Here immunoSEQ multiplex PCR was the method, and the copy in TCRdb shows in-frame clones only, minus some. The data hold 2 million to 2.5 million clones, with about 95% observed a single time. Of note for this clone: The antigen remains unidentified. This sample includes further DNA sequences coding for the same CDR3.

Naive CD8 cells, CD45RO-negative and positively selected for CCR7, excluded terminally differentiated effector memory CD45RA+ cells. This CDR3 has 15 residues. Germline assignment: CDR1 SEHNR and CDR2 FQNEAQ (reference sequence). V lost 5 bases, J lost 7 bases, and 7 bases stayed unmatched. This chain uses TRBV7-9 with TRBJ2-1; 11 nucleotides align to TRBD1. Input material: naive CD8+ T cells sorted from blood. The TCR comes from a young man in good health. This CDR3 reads CASSLGQGARNEQFF. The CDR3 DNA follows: TGTGCCAGCAGCCTTGGACAGGGGGCTAGAAATGAGCAGTTCTTC.